This is a list of T cell receptor beta chains from one sample in a study of T cells after yellow fever vaccination. TCRdb ran MiXCR on the 5' RACE reads and lists one entry per CDR3 protein. In the table there are roughly 310,000 distinct CDR3 sequences, approximately 3.9% of which are singletons. The sequencing here drew on PBMCs, taken on the day of the yellow fever booster vaccination. Receptors were obtained from a young man who received the YFV17D yellow fever vaccine. Both conserved end residues are part of each CDR3. A D gene is named only where the DNA matches it firmly. The size entry is marked missing in some rows and otherwise reads once, few, many or a size class.

clone size: many
D gene: NA
J gene: TRBJ2-3
V gene: TRBV12-3/TRBV12-4
CDR3 DNA: TGTGCCAGCAGTCCTCTTTGGTCCGGAGATACGCAGTATTTT
CDR3 protein: CASSPLWSGDTQYF

clone size: few
D gene: TRBD2
J gene: TRBJ2-1
V gene: TRBV20-1
CDR3 DNA: TGCAGTGCTCTCGGGGGGGGACCTTACAATGAGCAGTTCTTC
CDR3 protein: CSALGGGPYNEQFF

clone size: many
D gene: NA
J gene: TRBJ1-1
V gene: TRBV12-3/TRBV12-4
CDR3 DNA: TGTGCCAGCAGTCTCTTTAGGAACACTGAAGCTTTCTTT
CDR3 protein: CASSLFRNTEAFF

clone size: many
D gene: NA
J gene: TRBJ2-3
V gene: TRBV2
CDR3 DNA: TGTGCCAGCCTCTTGGGGCACAGCACAGATACGCAGTATTTT
CDR3 protein: CASLLGHSTDTQYF

clone size: few
D gene: NA
J gene: TRBJ1-5
V gene: TRBV2
CDR3 DNA: TGTGCCAGCAGTTACCCTGCCCGTCTTAATCAGCCCCAGCATTTT
CDR3 protein: CASSYPARLNQPQHF

clone size: many
D gene: NA
J gene: TRBJ1-1
V gene: TRBV6-6
CDR3 DNA: TGTGCCAGCAGACGGGACAACATGAACACTGAAGCTTTCTTT
CDR3 protein: CASRRDNMNTEAFF

clone size: many
D gene: TRBD2
J gene: TRBJ2-1
V gene: TRBV7-9
CDR3 DNA: TGTGCCAGCAGCTTAGGATCTAGCGGGGGCCTTTCCTACAATGAGCAGTTCTTC
CDR3 protein: CASSLGSSGGLSYNEQFF

clone size: many
D gene: TRBD1
J gene: TRBJ2-5
V gene: TRBV5-1
CDR3 DNA: TGCGCCAGCAGCCGGCTGGACAGGGGCCAAGAGACCCAGTACTTC
CDR3 protein: CASSRLDRGQETQYF

clone size: many
D gene: TRBD2
J gene: TRBJ2-1
V gene: TRBV19
CDR3 DNA: TGTGCCAGTAGTATGGGGCTAGCGGGGGAATCATATCAGTTCTTC
CDR3 protein: CASSMGLAGESYQFF

clone size: NA
D gene: NA
J gene: TRBJ1-2
V gene: TRBV6-5
CDR3 DNA: TGTGCCAGCAGTTACCTAGGGTATGGCTACACCTTC
CDR3 protein: CASSYLGYGYTF

clone size: many
D gene: TRBD2
J gene: TRBJ2-3
V gene: TRBV20-1
CDR3 DNA: TGCAGTGCCGACGAACCGGGACTAGACGCAGATACGCAGTATTTT
CDR3 protein: CSADEPGLDADTQYF

clone size: NA
D gene: NA
J gene: TRBJ1-2
V gene: TRBV25-1
CDR3 DNA: TGTGCCAGCAGTGGAGGCGGAGGGGGGGGCTACACCTTC
CDR3 protein: CASSGGGGGGYTF

clone size: many
D gene: TRBD1
J gene: TRBJ1-5
V gene: TRBV5-5
CDR3 DNA: TGTGCCAGCAGCTTGGGGGACAGGGGACAGCCCCAGCATTTT
CDR3 protein: CASSLGDRGQPQHF

clone size: many
D gene: TRBD1
J gene: TRBJ1-1
V gene: TRBV7-2
CDR3 DNA: TGTGCCAGCAGATTAACAGGGGGCTCGACTGAAGCTTTCTTT
CDR3 protein: CASRLTGGSTEAFF

clone size: many
D gene: NA
J gene: TRBJ2-7
V gene: TRBV7-2
CDR3 DNA: TGTGCCAGCAGCTTACGCGACTACCCCTACGAGCAGTACTTC
CDR3 protein: CASSLRDYPYEQYF

clone size: few
D gene: NA
J gene: TRBJ2-6
V gene: TRBV29-1
CDR3 DNA: TGCAGCGTTGCTGGTTTGCGGGCCAACGTCCTGACTTTC
CDR3 protein: CSVAGLRANVLTF

clone size: NA
D gene: NA
J gene: TRBJ1-1
V gene: TRBV6-5
CDR3 DNA: TGTGCCAGCAGTCGTTTCCCGCGAGCCGGGGCCACTGAAGCTTTCTTT
CDR3 protein: CASSRFPRAGATEAFF

clone size: few
D gene: TRBD1
J gene: TRBJ1-1
V gene: TRBV14
CDR3 DNA: TGTGCCAGCAGCGCGGGACAGGGTAGAACTGAAGCTTTCTTT
CDR3 protein: CASSAGQGRTEAFF

clone size: few
D gene: NA
J gene: TRBJ2-7
V gene: TRBV7-6
CDR3 DNA: TGTGCCAGCAGCCGCGGGACAGTTGGGTACGAGCAGTACTTC
CDR3 protein: CASSRGTVGYEQYF

clone size: NA
D gene: NA
J gene: TRBJ1-3
V gene: TRBV6-5
CDR3 DNA: TGTGCCAGCAGTTACGGGCTTGCCCTCTCTGGAAACACCATATATTTT
CDR3 protein: CASSYGLALSGNTIYF

clone size: many
D gene: TRBD2
J gene: TRBJ2-5
V gene: TRBV7-2
CDR3 DNA: TGTGCCAGCAGCTTAGGAGCGGGGGAGGGGGAAGAGACCCAGTACTTC
CDR3 protein: CASSLGAGEGEETQYF

clone size: many
D gene: NA
J gene: TRBJ2-6
V gene: TRBV7-9
CDR3 DNA: TGTGCCAGCAGCTTAGCGGTGGCTTCTGGGGCCAACGTCCTGACTTTC
CDR3 protein: CASSLAVASGANVLTF

clone size: many
D gene: NA
J gene: TRBJ2-3
V gene: TRBV5-1
CDR3 DNA: TGCGCCAGCAGCTTTCCCGGCAGGGCAGATACGCAGTATTTT
CDR3 protein: CASSFPGRADTQYF

clone size: NA
D gene: TRBD1
J gene: TRBJ1-4
V gene: TRBV5-1
CDR3 DNA: TGCGCCAGCAGCCATCGGACAGGGGAAGAAAAACTGTTTTTT
CDR3 protein: CASSHRTGEEKLFF

clone size: few
D gene: NA
J gene: TRBJ1-1
V gene: TRBV4-1
CDR3 DNA: TGCGCCAGCAGCCAAGATTGGGGGGTCGGCACTGAAGCTTTCTTT
CDR3 protein: CASSQDWGVGTEAFF

clone size: NA
D gene: TRBD1
J gene: TRBJ1-6
V gene: TRBV4-1
CDR3 DNA: TGCGCCAGCAGCCGGGGACAGAGAGAGTCACCCCTCCACTTT
CDR3 protein: CASSRGQRESPLHF

clone size: many
D gene: NA
J gene: TRBJ1-6
V gene: TRBV6-5
CDR3 DNA: TGTGCCAGCAGGGCCTATAATTCACCCCTCCACTTT
CDR3 protein: CASRAYNSPLHF

clone size: NA
D gene: TRBD1
J gene: TRBJ2-2
V gene: TRBV5-1
CDR3 DNA: TGCGCCAGCAGCAACATACAGGGGGCGAACACCGGGGAGCTGTTTTTT
CDR3 protein: CASSNIQGANTGELFF

clone size: NA
D gene: NA
J gene: TRBJ2-6
V gene: TRBV12-3/TRBV12-4
CDR3 DNA: TGTGCCAGCAGTTCGACAGGCGTCTCTGGGGCCAACGTCCTGACTTTC
CDR3 protein: CASSSTGVSGANVLTF

clone size: many
D gene: NA
J gene: TRBJ1-2
V gene: TRBV5-1
CDR3 DNA: TGCGCCAGCAGCTTTTGGCCAGGGGACGGGTCGTCGGGCTACACCTTC
CDR3 protein: CASSFWPGDGSSGYTF

clone size: many
D gene: NA
J gene: TRBJ1-2
V gene: TRBV7-2
CDR3 DNA: TGTGCCAGCAGCTTAGGGCGTGGACCTAACTATGGCTACACCTTC
CDR3 protein: CASSLGRGPNYGYTF

clone size: few
D gene: NA
J gene: TRBJ2-2
V gene: TRBV6-2/TRBV6-3
CDR3 DNA: TGTGCCAGCAATTCAGGGTTCGCCGGGGAGCTGTTTTTT
CDR3 protein: CASNSGFAGELFF

clone size: many
D gene: NA
J gene: TRBJ2-5
V gene: TRBV20-1
CDR3 DNA: TGCAGTGCTAGAGGTCCTGCTGGCTTCCAAGAGACCCAGTACTTC
CDR3 protein: CSARGPAGFQETQYF

clone size: few
D gene: NA
J gene: TRBJ2-2
V gene: TRBV12-3/TRBV12-4
CDR3 DNA: TGTGCCAGCAGTTTAGTATTGGAGCTGTTTTTT
CDR3 protein: CASSLVLELFF

clone size: many
D gene: NA
J gene: TRBJ1-2
V gene: TRBV6-6
CDR3 DNA: TGTGCCAGCAGTTTCCACAGGGAGTATGGCTACACCTTC
CDR3 protein: CASSFHREYGYTF

clone size: NA
D gene: NA
J gene: TRBJ1-5
V gene: TRBV20-1
CDR3 DNA: TGCAGTGCTAGGAGGGAACCTAATCAGCCCCAGCATTTT
CDR3 protein: CSARREPNQPQHF

clone size: NA
D gene: NA
J gene: TRBJ2-1
V gene: TRBV12-3/TRBV12-4
CDR3 DNA: TGTGCCAGCAGTCGGAGGAATGAGCAGTTCTTC
CDR3 protein: CASSRRNEQFF

clone size: NA
D gene: NA
J gene: TRBJ2-2
V gene: TRBV11-2
CDR3 DNA: TGTGCCAGCTGTGAGACAGAGAACACCGGGGAGCTGTTTTTT
CDR3 protein: CASCETENTGELFF

clone size: few
D gene: TRBD2
J gene: TRBJ2-5
V gene: TRBV7-9
CDR3 DNA: TGTGCCAGCAGCTCCCTTCTGGGACTAGCGGGTCTAGAGACCCAGTACTTC
CDR3 protein: CASSSLLGLAGLETQYF

clone size: many
D gene: NA
J gene: TRBJ2-5
V gene: TRBV5-1
CDR3 DNA: TGCGCCAGCAGCTACGGACTTTACCAAGAGACCCAGTACTTC
CDR3 protein: CASSYGLYQETQYF

clone size: many
D gene: TRBD1
J gene: TRBJ2-7
V gene: TRBV18
CDR3 DNA: TGTGCCAGCTCACCAGGGACAGGGGGCGACGAGCAGTACTTC
CDR3 protein: CASSPGTGGDEQYF

clone size: many
D gene: NA
J gene: TRBJ1-1
V gene: TRBV6-2/TRBV6-3
CDR3 DNA: TGTGCCAGCAGTTTCTGGGACCCCAATATCATGAACACTGAAGCTTTCTTT
CDR3 protein: CASSFWDPNIMNTEAFF

clone size: many
D gene: TRBD2
J gene: TRBJ2-3
V gene: TRBV5-1
CDR3 DNA: TGCGCCAGCAGCTCCAGGGACTACTACACAGATACGCAGTATTTT
CDR3 protein: CASSSRDYYTDTQYF

clone size: many
D gene: NA
J gene: TRBJ2-3
V gene: TRBV5-1
CDR3 DNA: TGCGCCAGCAGCTTGGTTGGCCTCTCAGATACGCAGTATTTT
CDR3 protein: CASSLVGLSDTQYF

clone size: many
D gene: NA
J gene: TRBJ2-5
V gene: TRBV6-2/TRBV6-3
CDR3 DNA: TGTGCCAGCAGTACCCGGGCCCACCCCAAAGAGACCCAGTACTTC
CDR3 protein: CASSTRAHPKETQYF

clone size: many
D gene: NA
J gene: TRBJ2-1
V gene: TRBV5-1
CDR3 DNA: TGCGCCAGCAGCCTCGCCGGCGGGACGGCCCTACTTGAGCAGTTCTTC
CDR3 protein: CASSLAGGTALLEQFF

clone size: NA
D gene: NA
J gene: TRBJ1-5
V gene: TRBV20-1
CDR3 DNA: TGCAGTGCTAGAGATATCGGTCAGCCCCAGCATTTT
CDR3 protein: CSARDIGQPQHF

clone size: NA
D gene: NA
J gene: TRBJ1-6
V gene: TRBV7-9
CDR3 DNA: TGTGCCAGCCGCACGATAATATCACCCCTCCACTTT
CDR3 protein: CASRTIISPLHF

clone size: many
D gene: NA
J gene: TRBJ1-2
V gene: TRBV7-2
CDR3 DNA: TGTGCCAGCTGCCCCTCGCCGGCAGGCGGATATGGCTACACCTTC
CDR3 protein: CASCPSPAGGYGYTF

clone size: many
D gene: NA
J gene: TRBJ2-1
V gene: TRBV29-1
CDR3 DNA: TGCAGTGTTATAGCAACGGACTACAATGAGCAGTTCTTC
CDR3 protein: CSVIATDYNEQFF

clone size: many
D gene: TRBD2
J gene: TRBJ2-5
V gene: TRBV5-1
CDR3 DNA: TGCGCCAGCAACCCGGGAGGGGGACAAGAGACCCAGTACTTC
CDR3 protein: CASNPGGGQETQYF

clone size: many
D gene: NA
J gene: TRBJ2-6
V gene: TRBV5-1
CDR3 DNA: TGCGCCAGCAGCTTGGACATACAGACGGTCGGGGCCAACGTCCTGACTTTC
CDR3 protein: CASSLDIQTVGANVLTF

clone size: many
D gene: NA
J gene: TRBJ1-1
V gene: TRBV12-5
CDR3 DNA: TGTGCTAGTGGTCCTGACAGGCAGGCTGAAGCTTTCTTT
CDR3 protein: CASGPDRQAEAFF

clone size: NA
D gene: NA
J gene: TRBJ2-1
V gene: TRBV6-6
CDR3 DNA: TGTGCCAGCAGTCGCGGGGACCTTAGAGGGCAGTTCTTC
CDR3 protein: CASSRGDLRGQFF

clone size: few
D gene: NA
J gene: TRBJ2-2
V gene: TRBV2
CDR3 DNA: TGTGCCAGCAGTGAATTTGAGGGTTTGGACACCGGGGAGCTGTTTTTT
CDR3 protein: CASSEFEGLDTGELFF

clone size: many
D gene: NA
J gene: TRBJ2-3
V gene: TRBV29-1
CDR3 DNA: TGCAGCGTTGAGACAATCGAATCTTACACAGATACGCAGTATTTT
CDR3 protein: CSVETIESYTDTQYF

clone size: many
D gene: TRBD1
J gene: TRBJ1-2
V gene: TRBV6-2/TRBV6-3
CDR3 DNA: TGTGCCAGCAGGTCCGCCGACAGGGCGGATGGCTACACCTTC
CDR3 protein: CASRSADRADGYTF